Listed here is a single TCR beta chain. Antigen unknown. The TCR library protocol attached unique molecular identifiers to the individual cDNA molecules. TCRdb redid the calling of the 5' RACE reads with MiXCR, one entry per CDR3 protein. Here the sample spans under 30,000 distinct CDR3 sequences, roughly 4.2% being singletons. The CDR3 loop spans 13 amino acids. Germline V lookup: CDR1 KGHSH, CDR2 LQKENI. V lost 5 bases and J 5 bases, leaving 10 bases between the germline ends. The entry originates in a study of early T cells in non-severe SARS-CoV-2 infection. At the level of the study: Chains were unpaired, as sequencing was done on bulk RNA from unsorted whole blood.

Study observations and caveats: A preference for anti-spike CD8 responses marked VDJdb matching, which missed private and CD4 specificities.

The sequenced material came from whole blood. The sequence came from an adult who was a healthcare worker with PCR-confirmed SARS-CoV-2 infection or an uninfected control (not recorded which). The chain is built from TRBV18 and TRBJ2-1; TRBD1 or TRBD2 may be the D gene (6 bases each). CDR3 loop: CASSGGTNNEQFF. CDR3 DNA: TGTGCCAGCTCAGGGGGGACAAACAATGAGCAGTTCTTC.